Listed below are T cell receptor beta chains from one sample, sequenced in a study of regulatory T cells in long-lasting Graves disease. TCRdb analysed the multiplex PCR reads with MiXCR anew, one entry per CDR3 protein. The table shows about 470,000 distinct CDR3 sequences, with roughly 21% occurring only once. The specimen comprised peripheral blood mononuclear cells (PBMCs), sampled when the disease was refractory, from a patient treated with antithyroid drugs. The receptors stem from a female donor with Graves disease. Both conserved end residues are part of each CDR3. The D gene is left open where the match is weak. Where a row states a size, it is once, few, many or the class of an expanded clone; other rows omit it.

-,14,TRBJ1-5,-,TRBV3-1,TGTGCCAGCAGCCAGCAGGGAGTAGGCCAGCCCCAGCATTTT,CASSQQGVGQPQHF
many,13,TRBJ2-7,TRBD1,TRBV6-1,TGTGCCAGCAAAGGGGACAGGGAGTACGAGCAGTACTTC,CASKGDREYEQYF
-,16,TRBJ2-2,-,TRBV7-8,TGTGCCAGCAGCTTAGTGGACGCCTCGAGCACCGGGGAGCTGTTTTTT,CASSLVDASSTGELFF
many,13,TRBJ1-2,-,TRBV28,TGTGCCAGCGGGACACCGAACGAGAAGGGCTACACCTTC,CASGTPNEKGYTF
many,13,TRBJ2-2,-,TRBV28,TGTGCCAGTTACGAGGGAACCACCGGGGAGCTGTTTTTT,CASYEGTTGELFF
many,14,TRBJ2-1,-,TRBV10-3,TGTGCCATCAGTGGTTATGGACAGCACAATGAGCAGTTCTTC,CAISGYGQHNEQFF
many,13,TRBJ2-7,-,TRBV20-1,TGCAGTGCGCGATGGAGGGGGCATGGCGAGCAGTACTTC,CSARWRGHGEQYF
-,16,TRBJ2-5,-,TRBV5-4,TGTGCCAGCAGCTTGGCCCAAGGGACATACCAAGAGACCCAGTACTTC,CASSLAQGTYQETQYF
-,15,TRBJ2-3,-,TRBV13,TGTGCCAGCAGCTTAGGAAGGGGAAACACAGATACGCAGTATTTT,CASSLGRGNTDTQYF
few,14,TRBJ2-1,-,TRBV12-3/TRBV12-4,TGTGCCAGCAGCCCGATCGACAAGCTGAATGAGCAGTTCTTC,CASSPIDKLNEQFF
-,15,TRBJ2-2,TRBD1,TRBV29-1,TGCAGCGTTGACGGCCGACAGGGGAACACCGGGGAGCTGTTTTTT,CSVDGRQGNTGELFF
many,12,TRBJ2-5,-,TRBV20-1,TGCAGTGCTAGGGTAGGCGGGGAGACCCAGTACTTC,CSARVGGETQYF
many,15,TRBJ1-4,-,TRBV28,TGTGCCAGCAGTTACACAGGAGATGGGAACGAAAAACTGTTTTTT,CASSYTGDGNEKLFF
-,15,TRBJ2-2,TRBD1,TRBV7-3,TGTGCCAGCAGCTCCGGGACAGGGGCCCACGGGGAGCTGTTTTTT,CASSSGTGAHGELFF
few,16,TRBJ2-4,-,TRBV28,TGTGCCAGCAGGGAGCCGGACGGACTAGCCAAAAACATTCAGTACTTC,CASREPDGLAKNIQYF
many,12,TRBJ2-5,-,TRBV2,TGTGCCAGCACCTCAAATGGGGAGACCCAGTACTTC,CASTSNGETQYF
many,13,TRBJ2-7,-,TRBV28,TGTGCCAGCAGCCCGATTTCACAACAGGAGCAGTACTTC,CASSPISQQEQYF
-,16,TRBJ2-2,-,TRBV4-1,TGCGCCAGCAGCCAAGAAGGGCGACTGAACACCGGGGAGCTGTTTTTT,CASSQEGRLNTGELFF
few,15,TRBJ2-5,-,TRBV14,TGTGCCAGCAGCCAAGTTCGGGGATTCCAAGAGACCCAGTACTTC,CASSQVRGFQETQYF
-,13,TRBJ2-5,-,TRBV5-1,TGCGCCAGCAGCTTGGACAGCTTAGAGACCCAGTACTTC,CASSLDSLETQYF
many,11,TRBJ1-5,-,TRBV28,TGTGCCAGCAGTTCCCTCCAGTCCCAGCATTTT,CASSSLQSQHF
many,14,TRBJ2-7,TRBD1,TRBV6-1,TGTGCCAGCCGGGCGGGGACAGGGATCGTCGAGCAGTACTTC,CASRAGTGIVEQYF
-,16,TRBJ1-2,-,TRBV7-9,TGTGCCAGCAGCTTCCGGACAGAAACAGCTAACTATGGCTACACCTTC,CASSFRTETANYGYTF
-,16,TRBJ2-7,-,TRBV20-1,TGCAGTGCTAGAGACCCTGGGGCTTCTCGGGTAGCCGAGCAGTACTTC,CSARDPGASRVAEQYF
many,13,TRBJ1-1,-,TRBV6-2/TRBV6-3,TGTGCCAGCAGACGGATTATGAACACTGAAGCTTTCTTT,CASRRIMNTEAFF
few,14,TRBJ1-5,TRBD1,TRBV12-3/TRBV12-4,TGTGCCAGCAGGGGGACAGGGAGCAATCAGCCCCAGCATTTT,CASRGTGSNQPQHF
many,15,TRBJ1-1,-,TRBV28,TGTGCCAGCAGTCTCGCGGGACATAGGGAGGATGAAGCTTTCTTT,CASSLAGHREDEAFF
few,16,TRBJ1-3,-,TRBV6-1,TGTGCCAGCGGACCAAAGGCAGGGGAAGGTGGAAACACCATATATTTT,CASGPKAGEGGNTIYF
few,13,TRBJ1-1,-,TRBV7-2,TGTGCCAGCAGGGCCTGGGAGAACACTGAAGCTTTCTTT,CASRAWENTEAFF
many,15,TRBJ2-7,TRBD1,TRBV6-1,TGTGCCAGCAACTCCCCGCAGGGGGTCTCCTACGAGCAGTACTTC,CASNSPQGVSYEQYF
-,15,TRBJ2-1,-,TRBV11-1,TGTGCCAGCAGCTTATGGAGCCAGGGGCAGGATGAGCAGTTCTTC,CASSLWSQGQDEQFF
-,14,TRBJ1-6,TRBD1,TRBV5-1,TGCGCCAGCAGCTTGGGGACAGGGGCTTCACCCCTCCACTTT,CASSLGTGASPLHF
-,14,TRBJ1-5,-,TRBV6-1,TGTGCCAGCAGTGAATGGGTGAGCAATCAGCCCCAGCATTTT,CASSEWVSNQPQHF
many,13,TRBJ1-1,-,TRBV3-1,TGTGCCAGCAGCCAAGATGGGGGTTATTTGGCTTTCTTT,CASSQDGGYLAFF
-,16,TRBJ2-7,TRBD1,TRBV7-9,TGTGCCAGCAGCAGAACCGGGACAGGGAAGCCCTACGAGCAGTACTTC,CASSRTGTGKPYEQYF
-,14,TRBJ2-7,TRBD1,TRBV7-9,TGTGCCAGCAGCCCTCGGACAGGGGGGCGCGAGCAGTACTTC,CASSPRTGGREQYF
few,16,TRBJ2-7,-,TRBV7-9,TGTGCCAGCAGCTTAGTTTTAGGCAGTCGCTCCTACGAGCAGTACTTC,CASSLVLGSRSYEQYF
few,12,TRBJ1-2,-,TRBV14,TGTGCCAGCAGCCAAGATTTGGGAGGCTACACCTTC,CASSQDLGGYTF
-,13,TRBJ2-7,-,TRBV9,TGTGCCAGCAGCCCTTATGCCTCCTACGAGCAGTACTTC,CASSPYASYEQYF
-,15,TRBJ2-2,-,TRBV2,TGTGCCAGCAGTGGGGGCAGGGGTGGCACCGGGGAGCTGTTTTTT,CASSGGRGGTGELFF
many,14,TRBJ2-5,-,TRBV28,TGTGCCAGCAGTCACAGACCAGACCAAGAGACCCAGTACTTC,CASSHRPDQETQYF